The 17 T cell receptor beta chains below were found in one sample sequenced in a study of CD8+ T cells in alopecia areata. Extracted from the samples, RNA was reverse transcribed into cDNA to serve as the sequencing template. The repertoire was sequenced with immunoSEQ multiplex PCR; TCRdb's copy has only in-frame clones and lacks some. The table records 150,000 to 200,000 clones, about three fifths of them present only once. Sample treatment: oral pan-JAK inhibitor, 5-10 mg twice daily. The sequencing here drew on CD4+ T cells sorted from blood, taken at week 4, from a patient treated with tofacitinib. Source of these receptors: a human donor with alopecia areata.

The chain combines TRBV27 with TRBJ1-2, with D maybe TRBD1 (6 bases). Per the germline V gene, CDR1 is MNHEY and CDR2 is SMNVEV (reference sequence). Trimming took 5 bases from V and 3 from J, leaving 19 bases between them. The CDR3 totals 16 residues. CDR3 sequence: CASSPIFRGRDYGYTF. CDR3 DNA sequence: TGTGCCAGCAGTCCGATTTTCAGGGGCAGGGACTATGGCTACACCTTC.

V and J are TRBV5-1 and TRBJ2-3; D call uncertain. The V end was cut by 0 bases, the J end by 0 bases, with 11 bases between. Looked up from germline, CDR1 is SGHRS and CDR2 is YFSETQ. The CDR3 length is 16 residues. The CDR3 coding sequence is TGCGCCAGCAGCTTGGAGGTCGGGCTAAGCACAGATACGCAGTATTTT. It specifies CASSLEVGLSTDTQYF.

The chain has TRBV2 and TRBJ2-3; TRBD2 matches 9 bases. CDR1 and CDR2 from the germline V gene are SNHLY and FYNNEI. V was pared by 8 bases and J by 0 bases, with 15 bases of the junction left unmatched. The CDR3 runs 18 residues. CDR3 sequence: CASALRLAGGTSTDTQYF. The DNA for the CDR3 is TGTGCCAGCGCCCTCCGGTTGGCGGGGGGGACTAGCACAGATACGCAGTATTTT.

The chain links TRBV9 to TRBJ2-2; D remains ambiguous. The CDR3 is 15 residues long. The V end was cut by 1 base, the J end by 1 base, with 8 bases between. The germline CDR1 and CDR2 sequences are SGDLS and YYNGEE. In DNA form, the CDR3 reads TGTGCCAGCAGCGTAATGGGCGGGAACACCGGGGAGCTGTTTTTT. Translated, it gives CASSVMGGNTGELFF.

V and J are TRBV30 and TRBJ2-2; 7 bases match TRBD1. Trimming removed 3 bases from V and 7 bases from J; junction bases left unmatched: 14. The CDR3 has 16 amino acids. CDR1 and CDR2 from the germline V gene are GTSNPN and SVGIG (reference sequence). CDR3: CAWSPDRERLSGELFF. The CDR3 DNA is TGTGCCTGGAGCCCAGACAGGGAAAGGCTGAGCGGGGAGCTGTTTTTT.

V usage is TRBV6-5 and J usage is TRBJ1-1; possible D gene TRBD1, 5 bases. Germline CDR1 is MNHEY and CDR2 is SVGAGI. V was shortened by 5 bases and J by 3 bases, with 13 bases between the two germline ends. The CDR3 is made up of 14 amino acids. The CDR3 DNA reads TGTGCCAGCAGTCAGAGGGTGGGGGACACTGAAGCTTTCTTT. Its translation: CASSQRVGDTEAFF.

The CDR3 protein is CASSRQDRGVQPQHF. CDR3 nucleotides: TGTGCCAGCAGCCGTCAGGACAGGGGTGTTCAGCCCCAGCATTTT. V usage is TRBV7-2 and J usage is TRBJ1-5; TRBD1 matches at 9 bases. Germline V gives CDR1 SGHTA, CDR2 FQGNSA. This CDR3 has 15 amino acids. Germline trimming cut 5 bases from V and 6 bases from J; bases unmatched to any gene: 8.

V usage is TRBV30 and J usage is TRBJ2-7; 8 bases match TRBD2. The V gene end was trimmed by 3 bases and the J gene end by 4 bases; junction bases not matched to a gene: 5. Germline assignment: CDR1 GTSNPN and CDR2 SVGIG (reference sequence). The CDR3 has 13 amino acids. The CDR3 is CAWRGSGIYEQYF. The CDR3 region has the DNA TGTGCCTGGAGGGGTAGCGGGATATACGAGCAGTACTTC.

V and J are TRBV4-3 and TRBJ1-3; D gene unclear. This CDR3 spans 13 amino acids. Germline V lookup: CDR1 LGHNA, CDR2 YSLEER. The V and J ends lost 1 base and 8 bases respectively, with 9 bases between them. The CDR3 spells CASSQAQLDTIYF. The DNA of the CDR3 is TGCGCCAGCAGCCAAGCCCAGTTGGACACCATATATTTT.

The genes are TRBV4-2 and TRBJ1-3; maybe TRBD1 (6 bases). This CDR3 has 16 residues. Germline assignment: CDR1 LGHNA and CDR2 YNFKEQ. Trimming removed 1 base from V and 3 bases from J, with 13 bases in between. As DNA, the CDR3 is TGTGCCAGCAGCCAAGGAGACGGGGGCGATGGAAACACCATATATTTT. Translation: CASSQGDGGDGNTIYF.

V usage is TRBV7-9 and J usage is TRBJ1-6; D is perhaps TRBD1 (6 bases). The ends were cut back, 6 bases at V and 9 bases at J, with 9 bases in the middle. The length of the CDR3 is 12 residues. Germline CDR1 and CDR2: SEHNR and FQNEAQ (reference sequence). The chain's CDR3 is CASRRDISPLHF. The DNA for the CDR3 is TGTGCCAGCAGACGGGACATTTCACCCCTCCACTTT.

This chain connects TRBV6-5 to TRBJ1-5, with 8 bases aligning to TRBD1. This CDR3 spans 14 amino acids. V trimming: 7 bases; J trimming: 6 bases; junction bases outside the gene matches: 8. Germline lookup yields CDR1 MNHEY and CDR2 SVGAGI. The chain's CDR3 is CASTSGQAGQPQHF. The CDR3 region has the DNA TGTGCCAGCACCTCGGGACAGGCGGGTCAGCCCCAGCATTTT.

The chain combines TRBV15 with TRBJ2-7; weak D call: TRBD1 (5 bases). Trimming cost V 0 bases and J 1 base, with 10 bases left between them. CDR3 length equals 15 residues. CDR1 and CDR2 (germline): LNHNV, YYDKDF (reference sequence). The CDR3 sequence is CATSRDWTLSYEQYF. The CDR3, as DNA: TGTGCCACCAGCAGAGATTGGACACTATCCTACGAGCAGTACTTC.

This chain uses TRBV29-1 with TRBJ2-7; 9 bases are a match to TRBD1. J gave up 5 bases and V 4 bases, and 9 bases lay outside the gene matches. Looked up from germline, CDR1 is SQVTM and CDR2 is ANQGSEA. CDR3 length: 14 residues. CDR3: CSVVVGQGIHEQYF. Here the CDR3 DNA reads TGCAGCGTTGTAGTGGGACAGGGTATACACGAGCAGTACTTC.

This clone was counted only a few times. This chain uses TRBV10-3 with TRBJ1-4, with a weak D call TRBD1 (6 bases). This CDR3 comprises 15 residues. The V end lost 3 bases, the J end lost 7 bases, and 15 bases lay between the germline ends. Germline lookup yields CDR1 ENHRY and CDR2 SYGVKD. CDR3 loop: CAISDRSGGGEKLFF. CDR3 nucleotides: TGTGCCATCAGTGATCGGTCGGGGGGCGGTGAAAAACTGTTTTTT.

V gene TRBV7-2 combines with J gene TRBJ2-3; no reliable D call. CDR1 is SGHTA, CDR2 FQGNSA, per germline. The length of the CDR3 is 12 residues. The V end lost 9 bases, the J end lost 4 bases, and 11 bases lay between the germline ends. The CDR3 here is CASTLRADTQYF. The CDR3 nucleotides read TGTGCCAGTACACTTCGCGCAGATACGCAGTATTTT.

This chain uses TRBV10-3 with TRBJ2-3; weak D call: TRBD2 (6 bases). The CDR3 covers 15 residues. V lost 0 bases and J 0 bases, leaving 7 bases between the germline ends. The germline V gene encodes CDR1 ENHRY and CDR2 SYGVKD. The DNA of the CDR3 is TGTGCCATCAGTGAGTCAGCGGGTAGCACAGATACGCAGTATTTT. As protein: CAISESAGSTDTQYF.